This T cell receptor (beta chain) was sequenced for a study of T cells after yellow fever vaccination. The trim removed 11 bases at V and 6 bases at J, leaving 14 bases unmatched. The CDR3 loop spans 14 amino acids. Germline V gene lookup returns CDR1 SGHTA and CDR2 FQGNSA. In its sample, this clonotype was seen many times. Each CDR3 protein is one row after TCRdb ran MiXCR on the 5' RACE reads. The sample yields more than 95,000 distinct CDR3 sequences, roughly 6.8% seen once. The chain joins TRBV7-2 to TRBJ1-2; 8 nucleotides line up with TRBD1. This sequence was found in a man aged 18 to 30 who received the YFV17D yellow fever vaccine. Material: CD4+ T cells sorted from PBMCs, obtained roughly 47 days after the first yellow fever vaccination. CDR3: CAGGPPDRDHGYTF. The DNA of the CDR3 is TGTGCCGGCGGTCCCCCGGACAGGGATCATGGCTACACCTTC. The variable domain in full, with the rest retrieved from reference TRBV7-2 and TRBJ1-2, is GAGVSQSPSNKVTEKGKDVELRCDPISGHTALYWYRQSLGQGLEFLIYFQGNSAPDKSGLPSDRFSAERTGGSVSTLTIQRTQQEDSAVYLCAGGPPDRDHGYTFGSGTRLTVV.